Listed here is a single TCR beta chain. Its antigen is unidentified. Trimming stripped 5 bases from V and 6 bases from J, with 17 bases between. This CDR3 comprises 15 residues. In germline, CDR1 is MDHEN, CDR2 SYDVKM. The sample originates from a study of blood T cells in healthy people across ages. Study-level points and caveats: Lack of knowledge of donor CMV status possibly confounded expanded clonotype changes.

PCR was performed a second time for about 7 to 11 cycles using a sample-barcoded 5' primer and a J-beta primer mix. TCRdb analysed the 5' RACE reads with MiXCR anew, one entry per CDR3 protein. The table shows over a million distinct CDR3 sequences, with around 25% occurring only once. The same sample was also studied in work on T cells of mothers and their children. That source adds: Researchers found no T cell clones that were persistent and microchimeric.

The sample comprised blood. The clonotype originates from a girl aged 2 to 9 in good health. The chain recombines TRBV28 with TRBJ2-1, with D maybe TRBD2 (6 bases). CDR3 amino acids: CASSAKNQGGNEQFF. CDR3 DNA sequence: TGTGCCAGCAGTGCGAAGAACCAGGGAGGCAATGAGCAGTTCTTC.